This is a list of T cell receptor beta chains from one sample in a study of radiation and T cells in renal cell carcinoma. Method: immunoSEQ multiplex PCR; TCRdb's copy keeps in-frame clones and lacks some. The sample records about 150,000 clones, about 85% being singletons. Sample: blood, taken from a patient whose treatment included radiotherapy and nephrectomy. The receptors shown here come from a woman aged 70-85 years with renal cell carcinoma. The CDR3 runs from the conserved cysteine through the conserved F or W. D genes are given only for firm matches. Some rows have no size entry. The others give once, few or many, or a class for an expanded clone.

D,V,J,size,DNA,CDR3
NA,TRBV6-1,TRBJ1-1,NA,TGTGCCAGCAGTGAAGCGGGCTTTCCTTCGAACACTGAAGCTTTCTTT,CASSEAGFPSNTEAFF
TRBD1,TRBV6-6,TRBJ2-1,NA,TGTGCCAGCAGTTCGACAGGGTTTGGTGAGCAGTTCTTC,CASSSTGFGEQFF
TRBD2,TRBV10-3,TRBJ2-3,NA,TGTGCCATCGGGACTAGCGGGTATTATACGCAGTATTTT,CAIGTSGYYTQYF
TRBD1,TRBV7-8,TRBJ1-6,NA,TGTGCCAGCAGCTTCCCAGGGGGCCTATCACCCCTCCACTTT,CASSFPGGLSPLHF
NA,TRBV18,TRBJ1-2,NA,TGTGCCAGCTCACCACCGACGGGTTTGGTTGGCTACACCTTC,CASSPPTGLVGYTF
TRBD1,TRBV6-1,TRBJ1-4,NA,TGTGCCAGCAGTGCGGGACAGGGGAAGGATGAAAAACTGTTTTTT,CASSAGQGKDEKLFF
NA,TRBV5-6,TRBJ1-6,NA,TGTGCCAGCAGCTCAAGTCGTAGTTCACCCCTCCACTTT,CASSSSRSSPLHF
NA,TRBV6-1,TRBJ1-1,NA,TGTGCCACCCCTTGGGGTGAAGCTTTCTTT,CATPWGEAFF
TRBD1,TRBV5-1,TRBJ2-7,NA,TGCGCCAGCAGCATCGACAGGGGCCCCCCCCACGAGCAGTACTTC,CASSIDRGPPHEQYF
NA,TRBV23-1,TRBJ2-7,NA,TGCGCCAGCAGTCCGGCTACCCAGCAGTACTTC,CASSPATQQYF
NA,TRBV6-5,TRBJ1-1,once,TGTGCCAGCAGTTACTCGAGGTTAAGGAACACTGAAGCTTTCTTT,CASSYSRLRNTEAFF
NA,TRBV19,TRBJ1-3,NA,TGTGCCAGTAGTATAGATCGAGGAGGCCTCAGCTCTGGAAACACCATATATTTT,CASSIDRGGLSSGNTIYF